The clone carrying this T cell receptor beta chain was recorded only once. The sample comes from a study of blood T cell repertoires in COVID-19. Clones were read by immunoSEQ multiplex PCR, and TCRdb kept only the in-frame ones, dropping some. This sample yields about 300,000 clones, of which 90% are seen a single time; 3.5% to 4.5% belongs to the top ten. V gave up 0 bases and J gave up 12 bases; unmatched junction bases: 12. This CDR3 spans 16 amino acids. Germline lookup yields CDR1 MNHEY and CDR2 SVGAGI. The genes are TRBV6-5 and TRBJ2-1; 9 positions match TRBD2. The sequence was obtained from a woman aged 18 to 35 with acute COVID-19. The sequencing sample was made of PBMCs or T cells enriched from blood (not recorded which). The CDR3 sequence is CASSYSASGNLPGQFF. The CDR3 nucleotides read TGTGCCAGCAGTTACTCGGCTAGCGGGAATCTGCCTGGGCAGTTCTTC.